This T cell receptor (beta chain) comes out of a study of T cell responses to AZD1222 COVID-19 vaccine. Study as a whole: Second-dose intervals of approximately 4 or approximately 12 weeks were pooled. Findings and caveats of the study: Of the AZD1222 recipients, only 5 or 6 were seropositive at baseline.

With respect to this clone: Its antigen is unknown.

Some clones are missing from TCRdb's copy, which holds only in-frame ones; the method was immunoSEQ multiplex PCR. Altogether 150,000 to 170,000 clones are present, about 85% being singletons, with the ten largest covering less than 3.5%. The sequence came from an adult in good health. The material sequenced was peripheral blood, taken on day 0 of AZD1222 vaccination.

The CDR3 here is CASSLIRTGELFF. The CDR3 DNA is TGTGCCAGCAGCTTGATACGGACCGGGGAGCTGTTTTTT. The rearrangement links TRBV11-2 to TRBJ2-2; D not resolved. The V end was cut by 3 bases, the J end by 5 bases, with 7 bases between. Germline V CDR1 and CDR2: SGHAT, FQNNGV. This CDR3 has 13 residues.